This T cell receptor beta chain stems from a study of monozygotic twins with inflammatory bowel disease (dated by TCRdb to about 2019). Describing the broader study: A total of around 30 monozygotic twin pairs were included in the full study, comprising nine German pairs (four IBD-concordant, five IBD-discordant) and 19 IBD-discordant Danish pairs. Within discordant pairs, disease-associated traits were sought mainly by comparing IBD patients with their genetically identical healthy co-twins. Each individual had, on average, about 151 000 unique TCRalpha sequences and 181 000 unique TCRbeta sequences available for analysis.

A roughly 2.4 ml peripheral blood sample was drawn into PAXgene tubes per donor and stored at -80°C. Total RNA was isolated from whole blood with the PAXgene blood miRNA kit on an automated QIAcube, without T cell sorting. Peripheral blood from monozygotic twin pairs concordant or discordant for inflammatory bowel disease was subjected to deep TCRalpha and TCRbeta repertoire profiling with unique molecular barcoding. Smoking habits were recorded for all twin pairs, and individuals were classified as current, former or never smokers. What the authors observed across the whole study: Repertoire similarity did not differ between concordant and discordant twins, possibly due to limited statistical power. TCRbeta repertoire diversity, by inverse Simpson index, was decreased in IBD patients compared with their healthy co-twins. No single strong signal or clonotype linked to IBD turned up in the results, so the idea that one exists was not supported. Fewer clonotypes were shared with other individuals by IBD patients than by healthy twins, most markedly in patients showing signs of disease activity. Different T cell subtypes could not be distinguished in the analysis. Background noise and inter-individual variability may have been introduced into the repertoires by the differing immunosuppressive treatments among patients.

The CDR3 runs 14 amino acids, cysteine and phenylalanine included. Only the protein sequence is given. CDR1 and CDR2, looked up from the germline V gene, are MNHEY and SVGEGT. The library was generated by 5' RACE. Each TCR library was prepared from around 3,400 ng of total RNA. For each sample, cDNA synthesis was carried out in eight separate reactions using SMARTScribe reverse transcriptase. During cDNA synthesis, template switching was used to introduce unique molecular identifiers that contained a 6-nucleotide sample barcode. TCRalpha and TCRbeta cDNA was amplified by two nested PCRs of approximately 17 and 9 cycles, with bead purification after each PCR. Before amplification, the cDNA was treated with uracil DNA-glycosylase and purified using the QIAquick PCR purification kit. The second PCR added Illumina TruSeq-compatible adapters along with sample-specific barcodes. Library quality and concentration were checked on TapeStation and Qubit, and libraries were pooled at 4.5 to 5.5 ng each. Pooled libraries were sequenced on an Illumina HiSeq2500 single-index Rapid Run with 2 x 100 bp reads and custom sequencing primers. The original methods were these. UMI-based consensus assembly with MiGEC version 1.2.6 was used to correct PCR and sequencing errors. V(D)J alignment, clonotype assembly and CDR3 extraction were performed with MiXCR version 2.1.1. Gene usage, clonotype sharing and MAIT/NKT TCR abundance were normalised by analysing the top 1000, 10 000 and 20 000 clonotypes per sample. After downsampling to 27 000 UMIs, diversity was calculated as the inverse Simpson index using the vegan R package. Paired Mann-Whitney U tests were applied to discordant twin pairs, with Benjamini-Hochberg correction for multiple testing. Each CDR3 protein sequence appears as one entry after TCRdb reprocessed the reads, and no DNA is included. TCRdb, not the original authors, processed these V and J calls. The sample's clone listing holds 110,000 to 150,000 distinct CDR3 sequences. Roughly 1.2% of the sample comes from the top ten.

A note on this clonotype: Its binding antigen is unknown.

This receptor was obtained from a human donor with ulcerative colitis or Crohn's disease, or a healthy co-twin of an affected twin (not recorded which). Sequencing was done on a sample of blood. Recombination joined TRBV6-2 or TRBV6-3 with TRBJ2-6; the TCRdb D gene call, TRBD1, has no DNA to confirm it. The CDR3 here reads CASTGGSGANVLTF.